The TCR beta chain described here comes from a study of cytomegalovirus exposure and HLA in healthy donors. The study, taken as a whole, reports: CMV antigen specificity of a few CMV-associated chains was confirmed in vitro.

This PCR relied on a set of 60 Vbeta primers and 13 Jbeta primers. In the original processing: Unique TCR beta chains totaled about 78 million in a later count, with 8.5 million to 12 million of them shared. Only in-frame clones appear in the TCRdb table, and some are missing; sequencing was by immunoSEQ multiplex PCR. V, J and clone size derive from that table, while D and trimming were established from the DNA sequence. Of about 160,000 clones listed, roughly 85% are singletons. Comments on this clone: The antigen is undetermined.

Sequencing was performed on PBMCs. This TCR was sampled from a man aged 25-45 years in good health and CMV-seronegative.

The CDR3 DNA sequence: TGTGCCAGCTCACCACGAGACAGGGGGAATTTTCAAGAGACCCAGTACTTC. It codes for CASSPRDRGNFQETQYF. This chain uses TRBV18 with TRBJ2-5; TRBD1 agrees at 9 bases. J was trimmed by 2 bases and V by 1 base; bases with no gene match: 8. Germline V gene sequence: CDR1 KGHSH, CDR2 LQKENI. The CDR3 has 17 amino acids.